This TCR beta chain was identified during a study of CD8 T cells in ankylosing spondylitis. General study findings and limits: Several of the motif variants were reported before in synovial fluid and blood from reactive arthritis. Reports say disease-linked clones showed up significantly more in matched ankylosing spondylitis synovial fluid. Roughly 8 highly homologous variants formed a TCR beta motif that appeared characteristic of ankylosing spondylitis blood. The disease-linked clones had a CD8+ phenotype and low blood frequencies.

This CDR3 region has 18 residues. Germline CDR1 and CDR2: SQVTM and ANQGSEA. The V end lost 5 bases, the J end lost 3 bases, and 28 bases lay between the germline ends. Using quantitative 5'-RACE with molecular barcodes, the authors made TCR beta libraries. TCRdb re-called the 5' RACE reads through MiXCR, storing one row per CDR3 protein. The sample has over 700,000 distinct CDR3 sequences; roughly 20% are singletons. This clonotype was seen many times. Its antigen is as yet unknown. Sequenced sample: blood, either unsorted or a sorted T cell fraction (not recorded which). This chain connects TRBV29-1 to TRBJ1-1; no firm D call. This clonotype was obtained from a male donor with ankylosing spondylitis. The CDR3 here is CSVPPPGSSMRVDTEAFF. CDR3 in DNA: TGCAGCGTTCCCCCCCCGGGGAGCTCTATGAGGGTTGACACTGAAGCTTTCTTT.